What follows are 16 T cell receptor beta chains derived from one specimen sequenced in a study of cytomegalovirus exposure and HLA in healthy donors. TCRdb keeps only in-frame clones here, not all; method: immunoSEQ multiplex PCR. The table includes hundreds of thousands of clones, approximately 88% detected once. Sequencing was carried out using PBMCs. These receptors were taken from a woman in her twenties or thirties in good health and CMV-seropositive.

CDR3 DNA: TGTGCCAGCAGCCCGCATCGTAGTGGGGCTGAGGGCTACACCTTC. Amino acid sequence: CASSPHRSGAEGYTF. The chain joins TRBV7-2 to TRBJ1-2; D is perhaps TRBD1 (5 bases). V was pared by 5 bases and J by 8 bases, with 21 bases between. CDR3 size: 15 residues. Germline V CDR1 and CDR2: SGHTA, FQGNSA.

This clone was observed a single time. The V gene is TRBV5-1, the J gene TRBJ1-2, with TRBD1 matching 9 bases. Germline CDR1 SGHRS, CDR2 YFSETQ. V was pared by 2 bases and J by 3 bases, with 8 bases of the junction left unmatched. The CDR3 consists of 16 residues. The CDR3 nucleotides are TGCGCCAGCAGCTTCTCGAGGGACAGGGTCGACTATGGCTACACCTTC. It translates to CASSFSRDRVDYGYTF.

The chain uses TRBV7-2 and TRBJ1-1; 8 nucleotides line up with TRBD1. Trimming cost V 5 bases and J 7 bases; bases outside gene matches: 9. The CDR3 covers 14 residues. Germline values: CDR1 SGHTA, CDR2 FQGNSA. This CDR3 is CASSLGTGTGEAFF. Written as DNA, the CDR3 is TGTGCCAGCAGCCTAGGGACAGGAACGGGTGAAGCTTTCTTT.

J is TRBJ2-1 and V is TRBV10-1, with 7 bases identical to TRBD2. The V gene end was trimmed by 1 base and the J gene end by 0 bases; junction bases not matched to a gene: 3. This CDR3 is built from 16 residues. Germline V lookup: CDR1 WNHNN, CDR2 SYGVQD (reference sequence). The CDR3 sequence: CASSEYGGGSYNEQFF. In DNA form, the CDR3 reads TGCGCCAGCAGTGAGTATGGCGGGGGCTCCTACAATGAGCAGTTCTTC.

This clone was detected a few times. This chain uses TRBV28 with TRBJ2-1; D unresolved. CDR3 length equals 11 residues. CDR1 and CDR2 from the germline V gene are MDHEN and SYDVKM. V lost 5 bases, J lost 2 bases, and 1 base lay in between. Written as DNA, the CDR3 is TGTGCCAGCAGTCCCTACAATGAGCAGTTCTTC. It codes for CASSPYNEQFF.

This rearrangement joins TRBV9 to TRBJ2-1, with a tentative D call TRBD2 (6 bases). CDR1 is SGDLS and CDR2 is YYNGEE in the germline V gene. The CDR3 consists of 15 residues. The V end lost 2 bases, the J end lost 3 bases, and 12 bases lay between the germline ends. The DNA of the CDR3 is TGTGCCAGCAGCGTGAGTAGCGGTTTCTACAATGAGCAGTTCTTC. Protein sequence: CASSVSSGFYNEQFF.

V and J are TRBV5-6 and TRBJ2-1; tentatively, D is TRBD2 (5 bases). The CDR3 extends over 16 amino acids. In germline, CDR1 is SGHDT, CDR2 YYEEEE. V was clipped by 0 bases and J by 5 bases, with 15 bases between them. CDR3 loop: CASSLGGNFLNNEQFF. The DNA of the CDR3 is TGTGCCAGCAGCTTGGGAGGGAACTTTCTTAACAATGAGCAGTTCTTC. The whole variable domain, filled in from reference TRBV5-6 and TRBJ2-1, reads DAGVTQSPTHLIKTRGQQVTLRCSPKSGHDTVSWYQQALGQGPQFIFQYYEEEERQRGNFPDRFSGHQFPNYSSELNVNALLLGDSALYLCASSLGGNFLNNEQFFGPGTRLTVL.

The chain is built from TRBV18 and TRBJ1-1; D may be TRBD1 (6 bases). Trimming took off 6 bases at V and 4 bases at J, with 15 bases between the two ends. CDR3 length equals 14 residues. Germline CDR1 is KGHSH and CDR2 is LQKENI. The CDR3 DNA follows: TGTGCCAGCTCCGAGACTCGCAGGGGCACTGAAGCTTTCTTT. This sequence encodes CASSETRRGTEAFF.

In its sample, this clone was seen a few times. The chain links TRBV4-2 to TRBJ1-1, with D tentatively TRBD1 (6 bases). Germline-derived CDR1 and CDR2 are LGHNA and YNFKEQ. CDR3 length: 14 residues. V gave up 1 base and J gave up 2 bases, with 8 bases separating them. The CDR3 coding sequence is TGTGCCAGCAGCCAAGGACAGGTCAACACTGAAGCTTTCTTT. Translating gives CASSQGQVNTEAFF.

In this sample, this clone turned up once. Written as DNA, the CDR3 is TGTGCCAGTAGTATCACAGGGGGCATCTACGAGCAGTACTTC. Protein: CASSITGGIYEQYF. V is TRBV19 and J is TRBJ2-7; TRBD1 matches 9 bases. The CDR3 runs to 14 residues. Germline CDR1 and CDR2: LNHDA and SQIVND (reference sequence). V lost 3 bases and J lost 3; bases outside the gene matches: 3.

V is TRBV6-5 and J is TRBJ1-2; possible D gene TRBD1, 5 bases. The V gene lost 2 bases and the J gene lost 6 bases, with 16 bases spanning the gap. CDR3 length: 15 residues. Germline assignment: CDR1 MNHEY and CDR2 SVGAGI. The CDR3 here is CASSYHLGGVDGYTF. CDR3 bases: TGTGCCAGCAGTTACCACCTGGGGGGAGTGGATGGCTACACCTTC.

V and J are TRBV7-2 and TRBJ1-2, with 7 bases matching TRBD1. Germline V gene lookup returns CDR1 SGHTA and CDR2 FQGNSA. The CDR3 length is 15 residues. With 5 bases clipped from V and 5 bases from J, the junction kept 11 bases outside the gene matches. The CDR3 loop is CASSPSGGQQYGYTF. CDR3 nucleotide sequence: TGTGCCAGCAGCCCCTCTGGGGGACAGCAGTATGGCTACACCTTC.

The J gene is TRBJ2-1, the V gene TRBV6-5; D is possibly TRBD2 (5 bases). The CDR3 spans 13 residues. Germline V CDR1 and CDR2: MNHEY, SVGAGI. Trimming cost V 4 bases and J 12 bases, with 16 bases left between them. The CDR3 nucleotides are TGTGCCAGCAGTTCCGCAAATGGGAGTCCGCAGTTCTTC. Translation: CASSSANGSPQFF.

V gene TRBV4-3 combines with J gene TRBJ1-2; TRBD1 might be the D (6 bases). The CDR3 totals 15 residues. Trimming removed 4 bases at V and 2 bases at J, with 14 bases between. Germline CDR1 is LGHNA and CDR2 is YSLEER. CDR3 sequence reads: CASSPGTPGNYGYTF. The CDR3 DNA is TGCGCCAGCAGCCCCGGGACACCTGGCAACTATGGCTACACCTTC.

The genes are TRBV11-2 and TRBJ2-1; D not resolved. Germline V gives CDR1 SGHAT, CDR2 FQNNGV. Trimming left V 3 bases short and J 2 bases short, with 8 bases between. The CDR3 runs 14 residues. The CDR3 region is CASSFRGTYNEQFF. Written as DNA, the CDR3 is TGTGCCAGCAGCTTTCGAGGAACCTACAATGAGCAGTTCTTC.

This clone was found a few times. V gene TRBV6-4 combines with J gene TRBJ2-1; 7 bases align to TRBD2. The CDR3 totals 13 residues. CDR1 and CDR2 (germline): MRHNA, SNTAGT. The V segment lost 2 bases and the J segment 6 bases; nucleotides outside the gene matches: 1. CDR3 nucleotides: TGTGCCAGCAGTGACAGGACTAGCAATGAGCAGTTCTTC. This codes for CASSDRTSNEQFF.